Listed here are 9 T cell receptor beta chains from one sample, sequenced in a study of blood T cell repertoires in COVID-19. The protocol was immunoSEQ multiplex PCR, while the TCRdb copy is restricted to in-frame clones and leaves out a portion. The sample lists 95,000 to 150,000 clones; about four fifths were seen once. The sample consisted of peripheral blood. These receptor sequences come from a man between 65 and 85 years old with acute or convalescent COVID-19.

The DNA for the CDR3 is TGTGCCACCAGCAGAGATCGCAACAGCTATGGCTACACCTTC. It encodes CATSRDRNSYGYTF. This rearrangement joins TRBV15 to TRBJ1-2; D unresolved. This CDR3 is 14 amino acids long. V shed 0 bases and J shed 4 bases, with 9 bases lying between them. Looked up from germline, CDR1 is LNHNV and CDR2 is YYDKDF (reference sequence).

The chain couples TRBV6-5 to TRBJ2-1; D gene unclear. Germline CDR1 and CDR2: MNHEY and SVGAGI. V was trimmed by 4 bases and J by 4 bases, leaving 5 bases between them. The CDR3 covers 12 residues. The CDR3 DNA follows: TGTGCCAGCAGTTCCCCGTACAATGAGCAGTTCTTC. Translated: CASSSPYNEQFF.

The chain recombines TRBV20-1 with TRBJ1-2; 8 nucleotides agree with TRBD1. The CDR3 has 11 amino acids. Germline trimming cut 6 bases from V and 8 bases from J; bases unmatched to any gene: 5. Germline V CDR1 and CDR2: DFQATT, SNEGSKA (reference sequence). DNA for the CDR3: TGCAGTGCCAACAGGGGGGAAGGCTACACCTTC. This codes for CSANRGEGYTF.

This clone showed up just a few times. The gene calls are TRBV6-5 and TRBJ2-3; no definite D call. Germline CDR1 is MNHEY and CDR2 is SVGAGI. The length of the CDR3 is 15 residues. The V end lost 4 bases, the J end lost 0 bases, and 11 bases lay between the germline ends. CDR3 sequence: CASSLRRPSTDTQYF. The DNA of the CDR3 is TGTGCCAGCAGTTTGCGGAGACCTAGCACAGATACGCAGTATTTT.

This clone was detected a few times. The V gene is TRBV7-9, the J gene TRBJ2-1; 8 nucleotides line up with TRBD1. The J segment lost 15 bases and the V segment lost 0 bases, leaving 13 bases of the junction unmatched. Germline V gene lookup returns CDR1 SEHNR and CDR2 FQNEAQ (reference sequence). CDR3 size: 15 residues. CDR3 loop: CASSLAETQGAEWFF. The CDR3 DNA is TGTGCCAGCAGCTTAGCGGAAACTCAGGGGGCCGAGTGGTTCTTC.

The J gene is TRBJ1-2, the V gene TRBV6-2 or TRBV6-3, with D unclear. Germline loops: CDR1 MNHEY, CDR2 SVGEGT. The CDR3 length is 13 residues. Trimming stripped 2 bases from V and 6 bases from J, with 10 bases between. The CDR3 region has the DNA TGTGCCAGCAGTTACCGGGCCGGGGATGGCTACACCTTC. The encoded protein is CASSYRAGDGYTF.

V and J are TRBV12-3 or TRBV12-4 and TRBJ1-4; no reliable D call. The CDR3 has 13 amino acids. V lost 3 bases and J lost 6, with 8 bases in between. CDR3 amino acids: CASSFGPDEKLFF. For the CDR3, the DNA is TGTGCCAGCAGTTTTGGTCCGGATGAAAAACTGTTTTTT.

The CDR3 DNA is TGTGCCAGCAGTTTATCGGGACAGCCGGTCTATGGCTACACCTTC. Its protein product is CASSLSGQPVYGYTF. The chain is built from TRBV27 and TRBJ1-2; TRBD1 aligns across 7 bases. With V trimmed by 0 bases and J by 4 bases, 5 bases remained unmatched. CDR1 and CDR2 (germline): MNHEY, SMNVEV (reference sequence). The CDR3 consists of 15 residues.

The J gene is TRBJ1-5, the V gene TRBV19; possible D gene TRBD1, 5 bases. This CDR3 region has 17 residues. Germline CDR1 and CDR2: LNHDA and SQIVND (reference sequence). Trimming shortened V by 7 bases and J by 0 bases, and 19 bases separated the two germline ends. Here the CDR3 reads CASIPKVGVYSNQPQHF. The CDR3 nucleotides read TGTGCCAGTATCCCAAAGGTAGGGGTTTATAGCAATCAGCCCCAGCATTTT.